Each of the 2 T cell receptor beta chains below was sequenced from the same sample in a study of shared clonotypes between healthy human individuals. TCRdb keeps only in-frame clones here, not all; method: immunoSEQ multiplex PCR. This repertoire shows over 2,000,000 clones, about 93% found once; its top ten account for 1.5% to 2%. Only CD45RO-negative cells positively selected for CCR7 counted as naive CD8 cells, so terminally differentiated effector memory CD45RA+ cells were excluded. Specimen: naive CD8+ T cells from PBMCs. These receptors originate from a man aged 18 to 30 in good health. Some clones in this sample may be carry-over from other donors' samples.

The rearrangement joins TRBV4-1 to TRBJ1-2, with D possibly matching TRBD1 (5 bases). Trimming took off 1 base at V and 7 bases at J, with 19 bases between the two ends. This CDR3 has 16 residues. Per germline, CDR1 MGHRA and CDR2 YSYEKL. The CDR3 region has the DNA TGCGCCAGCAGCCAAGTGCCAGGGACGTATTCGGTTGGCTACACCTTC. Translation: CASSQVPGTYSVGYTF.

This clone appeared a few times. CDR3 sequence: CAPHGGYTF. The CDR3 nucleotides are TGTGCCCCCCACGGTGGCTACACCTTC. The V and J genes are TRBV30 and TRBJ1-2; D remains unclear. The V and J ends lost 8 bases and 7 bases respectively, with 8 bases between them. This CDR3 contains 9 residues. Germline CDR1 and CDR2: GTSNPN and SVGIG (reference sequence).